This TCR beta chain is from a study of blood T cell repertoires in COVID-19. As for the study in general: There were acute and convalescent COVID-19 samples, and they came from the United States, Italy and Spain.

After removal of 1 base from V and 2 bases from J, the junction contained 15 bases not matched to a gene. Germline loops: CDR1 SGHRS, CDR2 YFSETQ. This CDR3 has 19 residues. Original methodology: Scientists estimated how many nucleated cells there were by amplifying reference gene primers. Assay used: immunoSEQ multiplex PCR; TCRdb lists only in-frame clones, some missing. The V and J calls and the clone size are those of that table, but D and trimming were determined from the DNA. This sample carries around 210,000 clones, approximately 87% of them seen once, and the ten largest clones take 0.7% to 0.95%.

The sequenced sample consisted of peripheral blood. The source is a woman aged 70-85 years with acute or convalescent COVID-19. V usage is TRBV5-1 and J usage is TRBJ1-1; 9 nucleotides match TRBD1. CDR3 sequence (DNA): TGCGCCAGCAGCTTGCATGACAGGGGGTCCCTTTTCCTAAACACTGAAGCTTTCTTT. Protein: CASSLHDRGSLFLNTEAFF.